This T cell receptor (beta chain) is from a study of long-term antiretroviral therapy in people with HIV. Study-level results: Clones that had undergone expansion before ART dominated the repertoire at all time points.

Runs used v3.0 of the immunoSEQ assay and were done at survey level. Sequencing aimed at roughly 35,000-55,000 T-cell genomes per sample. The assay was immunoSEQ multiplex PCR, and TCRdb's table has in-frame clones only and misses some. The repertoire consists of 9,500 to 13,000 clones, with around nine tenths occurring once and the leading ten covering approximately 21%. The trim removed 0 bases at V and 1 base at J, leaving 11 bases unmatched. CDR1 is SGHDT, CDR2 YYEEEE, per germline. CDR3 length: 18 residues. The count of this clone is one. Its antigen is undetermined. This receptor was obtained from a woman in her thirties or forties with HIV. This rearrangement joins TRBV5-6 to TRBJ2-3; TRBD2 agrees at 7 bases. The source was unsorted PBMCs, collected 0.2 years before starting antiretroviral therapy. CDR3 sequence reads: CASSLGLLILAGTDTQYF. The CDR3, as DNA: TGTGCCAGCAGCTTGGGCTTGCTTATCCTAGCGGGCACAGATACGCAGTATTTT.